This T cell receptor (beta chain) was identified during a study of cytomegalovirus exposure and HLA in healthy donors. Findings of the study overall: A highly shared variant cluster was judged a likely technical artifact. Across donors, most TCRs were seen rarely, yet some public ones were widespread. Reported results showed that the classifier diagnosed cytomegalovirus status with high specificity and sensitivity. Presence/absence analyses rested on an assumption that sequencing depth was roughly uniform across donors.

As regards this clone: What it recognizes is unknown.

Primers: 60 Vbeta forward and 13 Jbeta reverse. Produced via immunoSEQ multiplex PCR; TCRdb's table is partial and in-frame only. This sample's table has 100,000 to 150,000 clones. Sequenced input: PBMCs. The receptor was isolated from a woman in her 40s in good health and CMV-seropositive.

This chain's CDR3 is CSVRGDSSSYEQYF. In DNA, the CDR3 is TGCAGCGTTCGCGGGGACAGTAGCTCCTACGAGCAGTACTTC. This chain joins TRBV29-1 and TRBJ2-7; maybe TRBD1 (7 bases). The V end lost 5 bases, the J end lost 0 bases, and 14 bases lay between the germline ends. Germline CDR1 SQVTM, CDR2 ANQGSEA. This CDR3 has 14 residues.